The 17 T cell receptor beta chains reported below all come from one sample, sequenced in a study of CD8 T cell repertoires and HIV-1 epitope variants. No cognate antigen is known for these TCRs. Profiled with immunoSEQ multiplex PCR; TCRdb holds only in-frame clones, not every one. The data hold 4,000 to 6,500 clones, with 50% to 80% observed a single time. The specimen sequenced was cultured CD8+ T cells derived from PBMCs. Receptors were obtained from a male donor with HIV.

The chain carries TRBV5-6 and TRBJ1-6; no firm D call. The CDR3 spans 14 residues. Per the germline V gene, CDR1 is SGHDT and CDR2 is YYEEEE. Deletions cut 1 base from V and 11 bases from J, with 13 bases between. CDR3 DNA: TGTGCCAGCAGCTTGAAACGGATAAATGCACCCCTCCACTTT. It specifies CASSLKRINAPLHF.

The chain is built from TRBV11-2 and TRBJ1-3; possible D gene TRBD1, 5 bases. The germline gives CDR1 SGHAT, CDR2 FQNNGV. The CDR3 totals 17 residues. V gave up 3 bases and J gave up 0 bases, with 15 bases separating them. The CDR3 DNA reads as TGTGCCAGCAGCTTCCCCTCGCAGGGTAACTCTGGAAACACCATATATTTT. Protein sequence: CASSFPSQGNSGNTIYF.

The J gene is TRBJ2-2, the V gene TRBV5-4, with TRBD2 as a possible D gene (6 bases). The CDR3 is 17 amino acids. The ends were cut back, 4 bases at V and 2 bases at J, with 18 bases in the middle. Germline values: CDR1 SGHNT, CDR2 YYREEE (reference sequence). DNA for the CDR3: TGTGCCAGCAGCCCCGACCCGAGCGGGCTAAACACCGGGGAGCTGTTTTTT. Amino acids: CASSPDPSGLNTGELFF.

This clone was counted only a few times. V gene TRBV18 combines with J gene TRBJ1-4; D is ambiguous. V lost 1 base, J lost 8 bases, and 14 bases lay in between. This CDR3 comprises 15 residues. From germline, CDR1 is KGHSH and CDR2 LQKENI. The DNA of the CDR3 is TGTGCCAGCTCACCACTCGCCGGACCCGAAGAAAAACTGTTTTTT. This translates into CASSPLAGPEEKLFF. Using reference TRBV18 and TRBJ1-4 for the parts outside the CDR3, the full variable domain is NAGVMQNPRHLVRRRGQEARLRCSPMKGHSHVYWYRQLPEEGLKFMVYLQKENIIDESGMPKERFSAEFPKEGPSILRIQQVVRGDSAAYFCASSPLAGPEEKLFFGSGTQLSVL.

The genes are TRBV11-3 and TRBJ2-7, with D perhaps given as TRBD1 or TRBD2 (5 bases each). From germline, CDR1 is SGHNT and CDR2 YENEEA. Trimming removed 3 bases from V and 5 bases from J, with 14 bases in between. CDR3 size: 14 residues. The CDR3 DNA is TGTGCCAGCAGCTTGGACTTACAGGAGGACGAGCAGTACTTC. Encoded protein: CASSLDLQEDEQYF.

The chain recombines TRBV28 with TRBJ2-3, with D unclear. V was trimmed by 5 bases and J by 0 bases, leaving 15 bases between them. The CDR3 consists of 16 residues. Germline V gene data show CDR1 as MDHEN and CDR2 as SYDVKM. The CDR3 here is CASSPAWASSTDTQYF. The CDR3 DNA is TGTGCCAGCAGTCCCGCTTGGGCAAGTAGCACAGATACGCAGTATTTT.

The rearrangement links TRBV7-9 to TRBJ2-1, with 8 nucleotides matching TRBD2. Unmatched junction bases numbered 9, after V lost 5 bases and J lost 0 bases. This CDR3 comprises 17 residues. Per the germline V gene, CDR1 is SEHNR and CDR2 is FQNEAQ (reference sequence). The CDR3 DNA sequence: TGTGCCAGCAGCGGAGATGCGGGAGGTTACTCCTACAATGAGCAGTTCTTC. Its translation: CASSGDAGGYSYNEQFF.

The chain recombines TRBV28 with TRBJ1-2; 8 positions match TRBD1. CDR1 MDHEN and CDR2 SYDVKM come from the germline V gene. The CDR3 sequence is 16 residues long. Trimming took 5 bases from V and 4 from J; bases not matched to a gene: 12. DNA of the CDR3: TGTGCCAGCAGTCCGATGACAGGGGATAAGGGCTATGGCTACACCTTC. Translation: CASSPMTGDKGYGYTF.

In the case of this clone: Other DNA variants within this sample encode the same CDR3. This sequence joins TRBV27 and TRBJ2-7; TRBD2 matches 11 bases. CDR3 length equals 15 residues. With V trimmed by 3 bases and J by 1 base, 2 bases remained unmatched. Germline CDR1 MNHEY, CDR2 SMNVEV (reference sequence). Here the CDR3 reads CASSLGTSGSYEQYF. The CDR3, as DNA: TGTGCCAGCAGTTTGGGGACTAGCGGATCCTACGAGCAGTACTTC.

This chain links TRBV19 with TRBJ2-7, with 9 bases identical to TRBD1. The CDR3 covers 17 residues. J gave up 3 bases and V 0 bases, and 9 bases lay outside the gene matches. Germline lookup yields CDR1 LNHDA and CDR2 SQIVND (reference sequence). CDR3 DNA sequence: TGTGCCAGTAGTATAGATCACGGACAGGGGACATACTACGAGCAGTACTTC. Translating it yields CASSIDHGQGTYYEQYF.

This chain uses TRBV6-5 with TRBJ1-5; D gene unclear. The CDR3 is 13 amino acids. Germline lookup yields CDR1 MNHEY and CDR2 SVGAGI. V was clipped by 5 bases and J by 4 bases, with 9 bases between them. CDR3 amino acids: CASSPYANQPQHF. CDR3 in DNA: TGTGCCAGCAGTCCCTATGCGAATCAGCCCCAGCATTTT.

V and J are TRBV28 and TRBJ1-2, with 10 bases that match TRBD1. With 6 bases clipped from V and 4 bases from J, the junction kept 8 bases outside the gene matches. The V gene's germline CDR1 is MDHEN and CDR2 SYDVKM. The CDR3 consists of 15 residues. CDR3 bases: TGTGCCAGCAGACAGACAGGGGGCAGAAGCTATGGCTACACCTTC. This encodes CASRQTGGRSYGYTF.

This clone was seen a handful of times. This chain links TRBV9 with TRBJ2-2; 9 nucleotides align to TRBD1. The CDR3 runs to 14 residues. Losses at the gene ends were 0 bases for V and 11 bases for J; bases not matched to a gene: 5. Germline CDR1 is SGDLS and CDR2 is YYNGEE. The CDR3 loop reads CASSVGTGEFELFF. In DNA, the CDR3 is TGTGCCAGCAGCGTAGGGACAGGGGAATTTGAGCTGTTTTTT.

This clone was recorded only once. This rearrangement joins TRBV5-6 to TRBJ2-3, with D uncertain. The CDR3 runs 12 residues. The germline CDR1 and CDR2 sequences are SGHDT and YYEEEE. The V end lost 3 bases, the J end lost 3 bases, and 5 bases lay between the germline ends. CDR3: CASSYGTDTQYF. The DNA of the CDR3 is TGTGCCAGCAGCTATGGGACAGATACGCAGTATTTT.

The chain uses TRBV5-1 and TRBJ2-3, with 10 bases that match TRBD2. CDR1 and CDR2 (germline): SGHRS, YFSETQ. The CDR3 runs 17 residues. V trimming: 4 bases; J trimming: 4 bases; junction bases outside the gene matches: 12. CDR3 amino acids: CASSLGLAGAGSDTQYF. For the CDR3, the DNA is TGCGCCAGCAGCCTCGGGCTAGCGGGGGCCGGGTCAGATACGCAGTATTTT.

The V gene is TRBV18, the J gene TRBJ2-1, with D perhaps TRBD1 (5 bases). Deletions cut 2 bases from V and 0 bases from J, with 11 bases between. CDR3 size: 16 residues. CDR1 and CDR2 (germline): KGHSH, LQKENI. CDR3: CASSPGAPSSYNEQFF. CDR3 in DNA: TGTGCCAGCTCACCAGGGGCCCCTAGCTCCTACAATGAGCAGTTCTTC.

V usage is TRBV7-2 and J usage is TRBJ2-7, with 7 bases aligning to TRBD2. This CDR3 is built from 15 residues. Germline V gene sequence: CDR1 SGHTA, CDR2 FQGNSA. V lost 4 bases, J lost 6 bases, and 12 bases stayed unmatched. CDR3 region: CASSSPGLPEGEQYF. The DNA for the CDR3 is TGTGCCAGCAGCTCCCCGGGACTACCCGAAGGCGAGCAGTACTTC.